This passage covers 2 T cell receptor beta chains from one sample sequenced in a study of cytomegalovirus exposure and HLA in healthy donors. Use of 60 Vbeta and 13 Jbeta primers characterized the PCR. TCRdb's table, derived via immunoSEQ multiplex PCR, lists solely in-frame clones and lacks some. This sample has about 170,000 clones; approximately 75% occur once, and the top ten carry approximately 1.5%. Sample: PBMCs. The receptors were sampled from a girl aged 10 to 17 in good health and CMV-seronegative.

The rearrangement uses TRBV6-5 and TRBJ1-5, with 9 bases that match TRBD1. The V gene's germline CDR1 is MNHEY and CDR2 SVGAGI. The CDR3 contains 13 residues. With V trimmed by 5 bases and J by 6 bases, 2 bases remained unmatched. The CDR3 region is CASSDRGSQPQHF. The CDR3 nucleotides read TGTGCCAGCAGTGACAGGGGGTCTCAGCCCCAGCATTTT.

This chain connects TRBV29-1 to TRBJ1-2; no definite D call. Trimming stripped 4 bases from V and 3 bases from J, with 9 bases between. CDR3 length equals 12 residues. From germline, CDR1 is SQVTM and CDR2 ANQGSEA. This CDR3 is CSVVEGYYGYTF. In nucleotides, the CDR3 is TGCAGCGTTGTGGAGGGATACTATGGCTACACCTTC.